The 4 T cell receptor beta chains below come from one sample, sequenced in a study of glioma-infiltrating T cells. Amplification of TCR alpha and beta CDR3 regions from RNA used iRepertoire nested multiplex PCR. MiXCR, run by TCRdb on the multiplex PCR reads, gives a single entry per CDR3 protein. Here the sample spans fewer than 500,000 distinct CDR3 sequences, roughly 41% being singletons. The sequenced sample consisted of glioma tissue, nonneoplastic brain tissue, or PBMCs (not recorded which). The receptors derive from a human donor with low-grade glioma or glioblastoma, undergoing nonglioma brain surgery, or in good health (not recorded which).

In its sample, this clonotype was seen a few times. V and J are TRBV20-1 and TRBJ1-1, with D possibly TRBD1 on 6 matching bases. This CDR3 has 11 amino acids. The germline gives CDR1 DFQATT, CDR2 SNEGSKA (reference sequence). V gave up 6 bases and J gave up 6 bases, with 11 bases separating them. DNA for the CDR3: TGCAGTGCGGGGGGGCGAGCTGAAGCTTTCTTT. It yields the protein CSAGGRAEAFF.

This clonotype was detected ten times or more. The V call is TRBV27, the J call TRBJ2-7; TRBD1 is a possible D gene (5 bases). The CDR3 has 13 residues. The germline V gene has CDR1 MNHEY and CDR2 SMNVEV (reference sequence). V dropped 6 bases and J dropped 2 bases, with 11 bases sitting between them. The CDR3 region is CASSPDRPYEQYF. The CDR3 DNA reads TGTGCCAGCAGCCCCGACAGACCCTACGAGCAGTACTTC.

The chain has TRBV28 and TRBJ2-5, with no clear D. Trimming took off 3 bases at V and 4 bases at J, with 15 bases between the two ends. Germline V lookup: CDR1 MDHEN, CDR2 SYDVKM. The CDR3 is 15 amino acids. This CDR3 reads CASSLWEQSPETQYF. DNA for the CDR3: TGTGCCAGCAGTTTGTGGGAACAGAGTCCAGAGACCCAGTACTTC.

The chain recombines TRBV6-2 or TRBV6-3 with TRBJ1-1; 8 bases map to TRBD1. Germline V gene lookup returns CDR1 MNHEY and CDR2 SVGEGT. The trim removed 7 bases at V and 10 bases at J, leaving 2 bases unmatched. CDR3 length equals 10 residues. Written as DNA, the CDR3 is TGTGCCAGCAAAGACAGGGGAGCTTTCTTT. Translated, it gives CASKDRGAFF.